The text below deals with one TCR beta chain. This clonotype occurred many times. Which antigen it targets is not known. Per-base quality was not reported, and no clone a single base away is much larger than it. V and J are truncated by 2 bases and 2 bases respectively, leaving an intervening sequence of 6 bases. From its cysteine to its phenylalanine, the CDR3 spans 12 amino acids. The retained sequence is limited to the CDR3, 36 bases, with the frame set at the first base. The germline V gene provides CDR1 SQVTM and CDR2 ANQGSEA. Ficoll-Paque density gradient centrifugation was used to isolate PBMCs. Sequencing was performed on an Illumina NovaSeq 6000. TCRalpha and TCRbeta cDNA libraries were built by 5'RACE with constant-segment primers, adding sample barcodes and unique molecular identifiers. RNA was extracted from every sample with Trizol reagent. Libraries were amplified in two PCR steps, with a second sample barcode and Illumina TruSeq adapters added in the second step. The libraries were sequenced on an Illumina NovaSeq using 2 x 150 bp paired-end reads. In the paper's pipeline: Reads were demultiplexed and collapsed into UMI-guided consensus sequences with migec v1.2.7. Using mixcr v2.1.11, the UMI consensuses were aligned to TRA and TRB V and J templates and assembled into clonotypes. A clonotype was counted as expanded or contracted only if both edgeR and NoisET called the change significant, with noise models trained on biological replicates. For edgeR calls, the thresholds were a false discovery rate-adjusted p below 0.01 and a log2 fold-change of 1. PCA with hierarchical clustering of max-normalized trajectories of the 1000 most abundant clonotypes was used as exploratory dynamics analysis. The CD4 or CD8 phenotype of responding clones was assigned using the separately sequenced CD4+ and CD8+ repertoires. TCRdb's own reprocessing of the public reads used fastp at Q25 and MiXCR and kept productive beta chains. When rows share a CDR3 protein, they turn into one entry using the most common DNA and genes. TCRdb's processing, not the authors', yielded these V and J calls. This sample comprises over 350,000 distinct CDR3 sequences, approximately 24% of them detected only once. Around 9% of the sample is held by the ten biggest clonotypes.

These data originate in a study of T-cell memory formation after mild COVID-19 (dated by TCRdb to the early 2020s). Some background on the complete study: TCR sequence clusters from the two donors were largely donor specific. The cohort comprised two young, previously healthy adult volunteers, one female and one male. In two donors, T-cell clones that expanded and contracted after mild COVID-19 were followed by sequencing TCRalpha and TCRbeta repertoires longitudinally. The paper as a whole reports these results and caveats: Balanced CD4/CD8 phenotypes were observed for clones contracting from day 15 to 85, whereas a bias towards CD4+ was observed for a second wave of clones expanding from day 15 to 37. SARS-CoV-2 specificity was not confirmed for the second-wave clones peaking on day 37. Contracting CD4+ clones were found mainly in CM and EM memory subsets, while CD8+ clones were enriched in EMRA. Some responding clones were detected in pre-infection memory, suggesting pre-existing cross-reactive memory T cells joined the SARS-CoV-2 response. The study covered only a couple of mild cases, and larger cohorts including severe cases with pre-infection samples were considered necessary.

This clonotype was sampled from an adult woman who had mild COVID-19 (a few samples of this study predate the infection). The sample titles of this study are shuffled in the database, so cell type and time point are left out; the donor was told from shared clones. The rearranged chain carries TRBV29-1 and TRBJ1-2, and perhaps TRBD1 as D gene, on 5 matching bases. The sample comprised PBMCs or a T cell subset sorted from them (not recorded which). Read as DNA, the sequence is TGCAGCGTTGAATGGGGGAACTATGGCTACACCTTC. Protein translation: CSVEWGNYGYTF.